This TCR beta chain is drawn from a study of CD8 T cells in Susac syndrome (dated by TCRdb to between 2018 and 2020). Turning to the overall study: Whether CD8+ T cell activation and differentiation in Susac syndrome was antigen driven was tested using repertoire sequencing. General findings and caveats noted by the study authors: The number of individuals in the TCR sequencing and HLA analysis was acknowledged as relatively small.

After removal of 0 bases from V and 2 bases from J, the junction retains 7 bases not matched to a gene. Reading the germline V gene gives CDR1 SGDLS and CDR2 YYNGEE. The CDR3 runs 16 amino acids, cysteine and phenylalanine included. CDR3 DNA only is kept here, 48 bases in frame from base 1. About this clonotype itself: It has no known antigen specificity. No base quality values were provided; no much bigger clone lies one nucleotide off.

RNA was extracted using the RNeasy kit, and roughly 0.45 to 1 microgram was reverse transcribed with random hexamers. The immunoSEQ multiplex PCR assay, covering 54 Vbeta and 13 Jbeta segments, was used to amplify TCR beta CDR3 regions. PCR amplification bias was corrected using a synthetic template baseline for primer optimization and computational correction. For the original study's pipeline: Only productive sequences were kept, with reads annotated to V, D and J genes according to IMGT and analyzed in immunoSEQ Analyzer. Clonality was computed as one minus Shannon entropy normalized by log2 of the number of productive unique sequences. Public and private clones were assessed among the 100 most prevalent clones of each patient and control. Clones were defined as Susac-specific if absent from the healthy and MS cohorts, from 1052 published viral clones and from other ImmuneACCESS disease sequences. The public reads were reprocessed in TCRdb via fastp at Q25 and MiXCR, keeping in-frame beta chains. CDR3 protein sequences are deduplicated, and each keeps its most common genes and DNA. The V and J calls and clone size are TCRdb's, not the authors'. This sample is represented by 200,000 to 250,000 distinct CDR3 sequences; about 93% of them were singletons. Approximately 0.07% of the sample is held by the ten biggest clonotypes.

Peripheral blood CD8+ and CD4+ T cells from healthy donors, Susac syndrome patients and multiple sclerosis patients were profiled using high-throughput TCR beta sequencing. Multiple sclerosis controls were treatment-naive patients with stable or active relapsing-remitting disease fulfilling revised McDonald criteria. Bulk CD8+ and CD4+ T cells were purified by magnetic negative isolation, whereas CD8+ TEMRA cells were enriched by FACS. Blood was collected in EDTA tubes and processed within 24 hours, with PBMCs isolated through density gradient centrifugation. PBMCs intended for TCR sequencing were cryopreserved in liquid nitrogen and thawed later in a water bath at 37 degrees C. Purity of sorted or isolated CD4+, CD8+ and CD8+ TEMRA cells was at least 90%.

The specimen sequenced was CD4+ T cells from PBMCs. This TCR derives from a human donor with multiple sclerosis. The chain couples TRBV9 to TRBJ2-7, and TRBD2 aligns with 8 junction nucleotides. Here the CDR3 is given as CASSVAEAGATYEQYF. Here is the DNA: TGTGCCAGCAGCGTAGCGGAAGCGGGGGCGACCTACGAGCAGTACTTC. Full variable domain (CDR3 extended with the reference TRBV9 and TRBJ2-7 proteins): DSGVTQTPKHLITATGQRVTLRCSPRSGDLSVYWYQQSLDQGLQFLIQYYNGEERAKGNILERFSAQQFPDLHSELNLSSLELGDSALYFCASSVAEAGATYEQYFGPGTRLTVT.